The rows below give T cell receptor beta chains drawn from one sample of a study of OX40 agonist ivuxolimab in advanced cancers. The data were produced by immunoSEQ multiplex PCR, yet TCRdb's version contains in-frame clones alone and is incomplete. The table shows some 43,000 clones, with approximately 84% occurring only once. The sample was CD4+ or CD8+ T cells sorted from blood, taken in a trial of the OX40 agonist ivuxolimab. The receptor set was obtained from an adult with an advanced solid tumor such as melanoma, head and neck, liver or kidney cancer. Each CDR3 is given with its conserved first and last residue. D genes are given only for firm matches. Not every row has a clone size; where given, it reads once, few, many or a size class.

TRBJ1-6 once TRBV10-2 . CASRGAGYNSPLHF TGCGCCAGCAGAGGGGCGGGCTATAATTCACCCCTCCACTTT
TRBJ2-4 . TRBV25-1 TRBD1 CASSADRAWAKNIQYF TGTGCCAGCAGTGCAGACAGGGCTTGGGCCAAAAACATTCAGTACTTC
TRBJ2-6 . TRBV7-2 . CASSLSLSGANVLTF TGTGCCAGCAGCCTCTCCCTCTCTGGGGCCAACGTCCTGACTTTC
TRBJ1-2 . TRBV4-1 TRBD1 CASSQKGEQGHYGYTF TGCGCCAGCAGCCAAAAGGGAGAACAGGGGCACTATGGCTACACCTTC
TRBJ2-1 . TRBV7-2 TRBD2 CASRPGPAGGPSNEQFF TGTGCCAGCAGACCCGGCCCGGCGGGAGGGCCTTCCAATGAGCAGTTCTTC
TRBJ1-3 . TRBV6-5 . CASSPSANSGNTIYF TGTGCCAGCAGTCCGTCGGCCAACTCTGGAAACACCATATATTTT
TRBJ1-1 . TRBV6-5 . CASRARIAFF TGTGCCAGCAGGGCCCGGATAGCTTTCTTT
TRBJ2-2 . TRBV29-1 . CSVERHPNTGELFF TGCAGCGTTGAGAGACACCCGAACACCGGGGAGCTGTTTTTT
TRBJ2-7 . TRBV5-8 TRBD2 CASSFLMAGVTEQYF TGTGCCAGCAGCTTCCTTATGGCGGGAGTGACGGAGCAGTACTTC
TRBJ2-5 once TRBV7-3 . CASSRLRAGQETQYF TGTGCCAGCAGCCGTTTGAGAGCGGGCCAAGAGACCCAGTACTTC
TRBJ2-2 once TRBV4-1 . CASSQEVRRELFF TGCGCCAGCAGCCAAGAGGTGAGGAGGGAGCTGTTTTTT
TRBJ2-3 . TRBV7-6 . CASSFGGPGDTQYF TGTGCCAGCAGCTTCGGGGGCCCCGGGGATACGCAGTATTTT
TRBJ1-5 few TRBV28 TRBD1 CASTGGTNQPQHF TGTGCCAGCACAGGGGGGACAAATCAGCCCCAGCATTTT
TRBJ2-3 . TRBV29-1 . CSVEAPAGTDTQYF TGCAGCGTTGAAGCCCCCGCGGGCACAGATACGCAGTATTTT
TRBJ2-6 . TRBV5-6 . CASSLPGTGSSGANVLTF TGTGCCAGCAGCTTACCCGGGACTGGGAGCTCTGGGGCCAACGTCCTGACTTTC
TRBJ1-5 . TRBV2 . CASTKGDGSNQPQHF TGTGCCAGCACTAAGGGGGACGGGAGCAATCAGCCCCAGCATTTT
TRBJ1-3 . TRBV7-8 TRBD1 CASSQDRAVSGNTIYF TGTGCCAGCAGCCAGGACAGGGCGGTTTCTGGAAACACCATATATTTT
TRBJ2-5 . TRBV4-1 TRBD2 CASSQGLAGEETQYF TGCGCCAGCAGCCAGGGACTAGCGGGGGAGGAGACCCAGTACTTC
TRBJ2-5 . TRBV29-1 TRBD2 CSALTSGNQETQYF TGCAGCGCTTTGACTAGCGGGAACCAAGAGACCCAGTACTTC
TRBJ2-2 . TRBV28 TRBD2 CASSLLGLAGAHGELFF TGTGCCAGCAGTTTACTCGGACTAGCGGGCGCCCACGGGGAGCTGTTTTTT
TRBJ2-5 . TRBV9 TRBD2 CASSARPLAGKGETQYF TGTGCCAGCAGCGCGAGGCCCCTAGCGGGTAAGGGCGAGACCCAGTACTTC
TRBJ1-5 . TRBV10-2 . CASSESLGAEQPQHF TGCGCCAGCAGTGAGTCGTTGGGGGCTGAACAGCCCCAGCATTTT
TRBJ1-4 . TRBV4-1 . CASSLTVTTNEKLFF TGCGCCAGCAGCCTCACAGTGACAACTAATGAAAAACTGTTTTTT
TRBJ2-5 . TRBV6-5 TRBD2 CASSSRTSGDLKTQYF TGTGCCAGCAGTTCAAGGACTAGCGGGGACCTTAAGACCCAGTACTTC
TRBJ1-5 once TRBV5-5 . CASRPGVNSNQPQHF TGTGCCAGCAGACCCGGGGTCAATAGCAATCAGCCCCAGCATTTT
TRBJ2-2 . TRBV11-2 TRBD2 CASSLGGTSSSTGELFF TGTGCCAGCAGCTTAGGGGGGACTAGCTCCTCCACCGGGGAGCTGTTTTTT
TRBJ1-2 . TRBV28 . CASARTGGYTF TGTGCCAGCGCCCGCACAGGGGGCTACACCTTC
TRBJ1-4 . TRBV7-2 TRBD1 CASSLWGQGGEKLFF TGTGCCAGCAGCTTGTGGGGACAGGGAGGTGAAAAACTGTTTTTT
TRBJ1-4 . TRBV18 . CASSDTLNNEKLFF TGTGCCAGCTCGGATACCTTAAATAATGAAAAACTGTTTTTT
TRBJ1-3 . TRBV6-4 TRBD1 CASSPGTGVSGNTIYF TGTGCCAGCAGTCCAGGGACAGGGGTCTCTGGAAACACCATATATTTT
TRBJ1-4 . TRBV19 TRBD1 CASSIWAGGDEKLFF TGTGCCAGTAGTATATGGGCAGGGGGTGACGAAAAACTGTTTTTT
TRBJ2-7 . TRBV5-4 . CASSLVGQHEQYF TGTGCCAGCAGCTTGGTTGGACAACACGAGCAGTACTTC
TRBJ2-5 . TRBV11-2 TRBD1 CASSSPTGGAETQYF TGTGCCAGCAGCTCCCCGACAGGGGGCGCGGAGACCCAGTACTTC
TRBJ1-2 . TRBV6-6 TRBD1 CASSYTRQGRYGYTF TGTGCCAGCAGTTACACCCGACAGGGTCGGTATGGCTACACCTTC
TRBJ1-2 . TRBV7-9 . CASSQLGSAGYGYTF TGTGCCAGCAGCCAACTAGGGTCCGCCGGCTATGGCTACACCTTC
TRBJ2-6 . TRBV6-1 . CASSASSGANVLTF TGTGCCAGCAGTGCTAGCTCTGGGGCCAACGTCCTGACTTTC
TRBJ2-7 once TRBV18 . CASSPPLMGDEQYF TGTGCCAGCTCCCCTCCCCTTATGGGCGACGAGCAGTACTTC
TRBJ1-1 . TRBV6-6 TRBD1 CASSSGTGWNNEAFF TGTGCCAGCAGCTCCGGGACAGGGTGGAATAATGAAGCTTTCTTT
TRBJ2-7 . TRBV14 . CASSPSTHYEQYF TGTGCCAGCAGCCCCTCGACACATTACGAGCAGTACTTC
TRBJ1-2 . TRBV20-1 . CSAQTGYGYTF TGCAGTGCTCAGACCGGCTATGGCTACACCTTC
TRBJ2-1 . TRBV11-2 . CASSLGSFNEQFF TGTGCCAGCAGCTTAGGGTCTTTTAATGAGCAGTTCTTC
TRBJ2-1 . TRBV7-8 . CASSLVASEQFF TGTGCCAGCAGCTTGGTTGCGAGTGAGCAGTTCTTC
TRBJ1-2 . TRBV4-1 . CASSQDRFYGYTF TGCGCCAGCAGCCAAGATCGGTTCTATGGCTACACCTTC
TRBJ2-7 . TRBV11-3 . CASSPLYEQYF TGTGCCAGCAGCCCTCTTTACGAGCAGTACTTC
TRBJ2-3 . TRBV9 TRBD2 CASSQAVTSGGIDTQYF TGTGCCAGCAGCCAAGCGGTCACTAGCGGGGGTATCGATACGCAGTATTTT
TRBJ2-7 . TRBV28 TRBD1 CASSPRGQGTYEQYF TGTGCCAGCAGTCCCCGAGGACAGGGAACCTACGAGCAGTACTTC
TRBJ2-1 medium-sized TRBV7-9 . CASSLAAYNEQFF TGTGCCAGCAGCCTTGCGGCCTACAATGAGCAGTTCTTC
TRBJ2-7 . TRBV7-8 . CASSLDSWPATYEQYF TGTGCCAGCAGCTTAGACTCCTGGCCCGCTACGTACGAGCAGTACTTC
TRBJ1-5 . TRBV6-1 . CASSEGRYRTISTQHF TGTGCCAGCAGTGAGGGTAGGTACAGAACAATCAGCACCCAGCATTTT
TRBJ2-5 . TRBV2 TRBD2 CASSGSGGWETQYF TGTGCCAGCTCCGGAAGCGGGGGGTGGGAGACCCAGTACTTC
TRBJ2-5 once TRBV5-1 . CASSMVSEGSETQYF TGCGCCAGCAGCATGGTGAGTGAAGGGTCAGAGACCCAGTACTTC
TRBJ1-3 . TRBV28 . CASRPSSGSGNTIYF TGTGCCAGCAGGCCGTCCTCTGGCTCTGGAAACACCATATATTTT